This is a list of T cell receptor beta chains from one sample in a study of vaccination and CD4 T cells after COVID-19. In TCRdb, the PCR reads were re-called with MiXCR into one record per CDR3 protein. The profile shows about 13,000 distinct CDR3 sequences, nearly 80% of them singletons. These receptors' targets are unknown. Sample: CD4+ T cells from blood, cultured in vitro. The receptors stem from a human donor who had recovered from COVID-19. Both conserved end residues are part of each CDR3. The order of the fields is V gene, D gene, clone size, J gene, CDR3 DNA, CDR3 protein. The D gene is left open where the match is weak. Not every row has a clone size; where given, it reads once, few, many or a size class.

v_gene: TRBV28
d_gene: NA
abundance: NA
j_gene: TRBJ1-1
CDR3nt: TGTGCCAGCAGTTTAAGGGGTCCACAGGTCACTGAAGCTTTCTTT
CDR3aa: CASSLRGPQVTEAFF

v_gene: TRBV20-1
d_gene: NA
abundance: NA
j_gene: TRBJ2-2
CDR3nt: TGCAGTGCCCTGACGGGCGGGCGAGACACCGGGGAGCTGTTTTTT
CDR3aa: CSALTGGRDTGELFF

v_gene: TRBV20-1
d_gene: NA
abundance: NA
j_gene: TRBJ1-6
CDR3nt: TGCAGTGCTAGTGCCCGGGGTTATGTAAATTCACCCCTCCACTTT
CDR3aa: CSASARGYVNSPLHF

v_gene: TRBV27
d_gene: NA
abundance: NA
j_gene: TRBJ1-5
CDR3nt: TGTGCCAGCAGTCGACGCGGGGATCGGACCTCAAAATCGGAGCCCCAGCATTTT
CDR3aa: CASSRRGDRTSKSEPQHF

v_gene: TRBV6-2/TRBV6-3
d_gene: NA
abundance: once
j_gene: TRBJ1-1
CDR3nt: TGTGCCAGCACCCCCGGGACTCCGGCCGGGCACACTGAAGCTTTCTTT
CDR3aa: CASTPGTPAGHTEAFF

v_gene: TRBV20-1
d_gene: TRBD1
abundance: few
j_gene: TRBJ2-2
CDR3nt: TGCAGTGCTATTGGTCAGGGGGCGGCCGGGGAGCTGTTTTTT
CDR3aa: CSAIGQGAAGELFF

v_gene: TRBV11-3
d_gene: TRBD1
abundance: NA
j_gene: TRBJ1-1
CDR3nt: TGTGCCAGCAGCCAGCGGACAGGGTCCATGAACACTGAAGCTTTCTTT
CDR3aa: CASSQRTGSMNTEAFF

v_gene: TRBV2
d_gene: NA
abundance: NA
j_gene: TRBJ1-2
CDR3nt: TGTGCCAGCAGGCGCTCCGGGCTACTCCCGGGCTACACCTTC
CDR3aa: CASRRSGLLPGYTF

v_gene: TRBV27
d_gene: NA
abundance: NA
j_gene: TRBJ1-1
CDR3nt: TGTGCCAGCATCTACAAAGGGAAAGTGAACACTGAAGCTTTCTTT
CDR3aa: CASIYKGKVNTEAFF

v_gene: TRBV7-2
d_gene: TRBD1
abundance: NA
j_gene: TRBJ2-2
CDR3nt: TGTGCCAGCAGCTTACAAACCAGGGGGTACACCGGGGAGCTGTTTTTT
CDR3aa: CASSLQTRGYTGELFF

v_gene: TRBV6-5
d_gene: NA
abundance: NA
j_gene: TRBJ1-2
CDR3nt: TGTGCCAGCAGTTCATCGCGGGGACACTATGGCTACACCTTC
CDR3aa: CASSSSRGHYGYTF

v_gene: TRBV2
d_gene: NA
abundance: NA
j_gene: TRBJ1-2
CDR3nt: TGTGCCAGCAGGGAGGGAAGATACACCTTC
CDR3aa: CASREGRYTF

v_gene: TRBV19
d_gene: TRBD1
abundance: few
j_gene: TRBJ1-1
CDR3nt: TGTGCCAGTAGCCTTGACAGGGACACTGAAGCTTTCTTT
CDR3aa: CASSLDRDTEAFF

v_gene: TRBV4-2
d_gene: NA
abundance: NA
j_gene: TRBJ1-2
CDR3nt: TGTGCCAGCAGCCAAGGTAGGACAACTTTAGGAGGCTACACCTTC
CDR3aa: CASSQGRTTLGGYTF

v_gene: TRBV20-1
d_gene: NA
abundance: NA
j_gene: TRBJ2-7
CDR3nt: TGCAGTGCGACGGACAGATCCTTACCCTCGATATCCTACGAGCAGTACTTC
CDR3aa: CSATDRSLPSISYEQYF

v_gene: TRBV7-8
d_gene: TRBD2
abundance: NA
j_gene: TRBJ2-2
CDR3nt: TGTGCCAGCAGCCCCTGGGCTAGCGGGAGGCGGGGGGCCGGGGAGCTGTTTTTT
CDR3aa: CASSPWASGRRGAGELFF

v_gene: TRBV7-2
d_gene: NA
abundance: NA
j_gene: TRBJ1-3
CDR3nt: TGTGCCAGCAGCTTATCAGGGGCCGGAAACACCATATATTTT
CDR3aa: CASSLSGAGNTIYF

v_gene: TRBV6-1
d_gene: TRBD2
abundance: NA
j_gene: TRBJ2-7
CDR3nt: TGTGCCAGCGTTCCCGGGACTACCGTCTACGAGCAGTACTTC
CDR3aa: CASVPGTTVYEQYF

v_gene: TRBV6-5
d_gene: TRBD1
abundance: NA
j_gene: TRBJ1-2
CDR3nt: TGTGCCAGCAGTTACCGACGACAGGGAACCTATGGCTACACCTTC
CDR3aa: CASSYRRQGTYGYTF

v_gene: TRBV6-2/TRBV6-3
d_gene: NA
abundance: NA
j_gene: TRBJ2-1
CDR3nt: TGTGCCAGCAGTCCGTCGGGATTCCATGAGCAGTTCTTC
CDR3aa: CASSPSGFHEQFF

v_gene: TRBV30
d_gene: NA
abundance: NA
j_gene: TRBJ1-1
CDR3nt: TGTGCCTGGAGTGGACGGGCAGGGAGAATGACTGAAGCTTTCTTT
CDR3aa: CAWSGRAGRMTEAFF

v_gene: TRBV2
d_gene: TRBD1
abundance: few
j_gene: TRBJ1-5
CDR3nt: TGTGCCAGCAGTGTCGAGGGGGCGAATCAGCCCCAGCATTTT
CDR3aa: CASSVEGANQPQHF

v_gene: TRBV19
d_gene: TRBD2
abundance: NA
j_gene: TRBJ2-1
CDR3nt: TGTGCCAGTAGTAGCGGGAGGTTGGGCAATGAGCAGTTCTTC
CDR3aa: CASSSGRLGNEQFF

v_gene: TRBV27
d_gene: NA
abundance: medium-sized
j_gene: TRBJ1-5
CDR3nt: TGTGCCAGCAGTTTCCTTAATCAGCCCCAGCATTTT
CDR3aa: CASSFLNQPQHF

v_gene: TRBV25-1
d_gene: NA
abundance: NA
j_gene: TRBJ1-5
CDR3nt: TGTGCCAGCAGTGTCGGAAGAGGGTCTCAGCCCCAGCATTTT
CDR3aa: CASSVGRGSQPQHF

v_gene: TRBV20-1
d_gene: TRBD1
abundance: NA
j_gene: TRBJ1-5
CDR3nt: TGCAGTGCTAGACACAGGGGGCCCCAGCATTTT
CDR3aa: CSARHRGPQHF

v_gene: TRBV5-4
d_gene: NA
abundance: NA
j_gene: TRBJ1-5
CDR3nt: TGTGCCAGCAGCGCCGGCGGGGGGCTAGATCAGCCCCAGCATTTT
CDR3aa: CASSAGGGLDQPQHF

v_gene: TRBV28
d_gene: TRBD1
abundance: NA
j_gene: TRBJ1-3
CDR3nt: TGTGCCAGCAGCCCGGACAGGGCCGGAAACACCATATATTTT
CDR3aa: CASSPDRAGNTIYF

v_gene: TRBV2
d_gene: TRBD2
abundance: NA
j_gene: TRBJ2-7
CDR3nt: TGTGCCAGCAGTGAAAATGGTCTAGCGGGAGCAACTCAGTACTTC
CDR3aa: CASSENGLAGATQYF

v_gene: TRBV30
d_gene: NA
abundance: NA
j_gene: TRBJ2-2
CDR3nt: TGTGCCTGGAGTGAGAAGTATAGCGGGGAGCTGTTTTTT
CDR3aa: CAWSEKYSGELFF

v_gene: TRBV6-1
d_gene: NA
abundance: NA
j_gene: TRBJ2-7
CDR3nt: TGTGCCAGCAGGGGGACCCTCCGAATGGCGCAGTACTTC
CDR3aa: CASRGTLRMAQYF

v_gene: TRBV7-9
d_gene: NA
abundance: NA
j_gene: TRBJ1-1
CDR3nt: TGTGCCAGCAGCCTAATGGGGGCGAAACCTGAAGCTTTCTTT
CDR3aa: CASSLMGAKPEAFF

v_gene: TRBV20-1
d_gene: TRBD2
abundance: NA
j_gene: TRBJ2-2
CDR3nt: TGCAGTGCTAGAGGACACGGCGGGAGTACCGGGGAGCTGTTTTTT
CDR3aa: CSARGHGGSTGELFF

v_gene: TRBV2
d_gene: NA
abundance: NA
j_gene: TRBJ2-5
CDR3nt: TGTGCCACCGCCCAAGGCGGGAAACAAGAGACCCAGTACTTC
CDR3aa: CATAQGGKQETQYF

v_gene: TRBV6-1
d_gene: NA
abundance: NA
j_gene: TRBJ2-7
CDR3nt: TGTGCCAGCGCAGCGGGTCCGAGCTCCTACGAGCAGTACTTC
CDR3aa: CASAAGPSSYEQYF

v_gene: TRBV12-3/TRBV12-4
d_gene: NA
abundance: NA
j_gene: TRBJ1-5
CDR3nt: TGTGCCAGCAGCCACGGGGGGGGGCCCTATAGCAATCAGCCCCAGCATTTT
CDR3aa: CASSHGGGPYSNQPQHF

v_gene: TRBV6-5
d_gene: TRBD1
abundance: NA
j_gene: TRBJ2-7
CDR3nt: TGTGCCAGCAGTTACTCAGGACAGGTTAACGAGCAGTACTTC
CDR3aa: CASSYSGQVNEQYF

v_gene: TRBV6-5
d_gene: NA
abundance: NA
j_gene: TRBJ1-2
CDR3nt: TGTGCCAGCAGTTACTCCGCCGGAGGAGTCTATGGCTACACCTTC
CDR3aa: CASSYSAGGVYGYTF

v_gene: TRBV7-9
d_gene: NA
abundance: NA
j_gene: TRBJ2-4
CDR3nt: TGTGCCAGCAGCCTCATGGGGCAGTACAAAAACATTCAGTACTTC
CDR3aa: CASSLMGQYKNIQYF

v_gene: TRBV19
d_gene: TRBD2
abundance: NA
j_gene: TRBJ2-7
CDR3nt: TGTGCCAGTAGTCCAGGGGCGGGAGGCCCAGACGAGCAGTACTTC
CDR3aa: CASSPGAGGPDEQYF

v_gene: TRBV20-1
d_gene: NA
abundance: NA
j_gene: TRBJ1-5
CDR3nt: TGCAGTGCTAGTGGGAGCCCTAGCAATCAGCCCCAGCATTTT
CDR3aa: CSASGSPSNQPQHF

v_gene: TRBV20-1
d_gene: TRBD1
abundance: NA
j_gene: TRBJ1-5
CDR3nt: TGCAGTGCTTATGACAGGGGGCTGAGCAATCAGCCCCAGCATTTT
CDR3aa: CSAYDRGLSNQPQHF

v_gene: TRBV27
d_gene: TRBD1
abundance: NA
j_gene: TRBJ1-1
CDR3nt: TGTGCCAGCAGTTGGGGGGACAGGAGGAACACTGAAGCTTTCTTT
CDR3aa: CASSWGDRRNTEAFF

v_gene: TRBV7-3
d_gene: NA
abundance: NA
j_gene: TRBJ2-5
CDR3nt: TGTGCCAGCAGCTTTACCGGGACTCTCAACGTTGGGACCCAGTACTTC
CDR3aa: CASSFTGTLNVGTQYF

v_gene: TRBV6-1
d_gene: NA
abundance: few
j_gene: TRBJ1-1
CDR3nt: TGTGCCAGCATCCCCTCGGGGGCAGGCATCCCTGAAGCTTTCTTT
CDR3aa: CASIPSGAGIPEAFF

v_gene: TRBV6-1
d_gene: NA
abundance: NA
j_gene: TRBJ1-2
CDR3nt: TGTGCCAGCAGCCACTTCGGGCAGAAAGTTTACTATGGCTACACCTTC
CDR3aa: CASSHFGQKVYYGYTF

v_gene: TRBV28
d_gene: TRBD1
abundance: NA
j_gene: TRBJ1-5
CDR3nt: TGTGCCAGCAGTTTACTGACAGGGACCTCTAATCAGCCCCAGCATTTT
CDR3aa: CASSLLTGTSNQPQHF

v_gene: TRBV11-3
d_gene: NA
abundance: NA
j_gene: TRBJ2-2
CDR3nt: TGTGCCAGCAGCTTAGATCTGCGGGACCGGGAAATCGGGGAGCTGTTTTTT
CDR3aa: CASSLDLRDREIGELFF

v_gene: TRBV20-1
d_gene: TRBD1
abundance: NA
j_gene: TRBJ1-5
CDR3nt: TGCAGTGCCCTGGACAGGGGGGGGCCCCAGCATTTT
CDR3aa: CSALDRGGPQHF

v_gene: TRBV20-1
d_gene: TRBD2
abundance: NA
j_gene: TRBJ2-5
CDR3nt: TGCAGTGTCGGTGGACTAGCGGGGGGACTGCAAGAGACCCAGTACTTC
CDR3aa: CSVGGLAGGLQETQYF

v_gene: TRBV12-3/TRBV12-4
d_gene: NA
abundance: NA
j_gene: TRBJ1-1
CDR3nt: TGTGCCAGCAGCCTCGACAGAACCTTAAACACTGAAGCTTTCTTT
CDR3aa: CASSLDRTLNTEAFF

v_gene: TRBV7-2
d_gene: NA
abundance: NA
j_gene: TRBJ2-1
CDR3nt: TGTGCCAGCAGCCCGTTCGAAGGCTCCTACAATGAGCAGTTCTTC
CDR3aa: CASSPFEGSYNEQFF